This TCR beta chain originates from a study of blood T cell repertoires in COVID-19. Study information: PBMCs, B-cell-depleted T cells, or T cells were the source of the cDNA or gDNA that made up the material.

The junction had 6 bases not matched to a gene; V was cut back by 4 bases and J by 1 base. The CDR3 covers 16 residues. In germline, CDR1 is MGHRA, CDR2 YSYEKL. Original data processing: Reference gene primer amplification gave nucleated cell count estimates. Profiled with immunoSEQ multiplex PCR; TCRdb holds only in-frame clones, not every one. That table is the source of V, J and clone size, and D and trimming were worked out from the DNA. Of over 250,000 clones detected, about 91% appear once; the ten largest clones hold about 2.5%. Seattle patient enrollment occurred during active infection, with longitudinal follow-up thereafter.

The sequencing sample was made of peripheral blood. The origin of this receptor is a person aged 18-30 years with COVID-19, enrolled during active disease. V usage is TRBV4-1 and J usage is TRBJ2-3, with 9 bases fitting TRBD2. The CDR3 nucleotides read TGCGCCAGCAGCCGAGTAGCGGGAGAGCGCACAGATACGCAGTATTTT. It codes for CASSRVAGERTDTQYF.